These T cell receptor beta chains were read from a single sample in a study of OX40 agonist ivuxolimab in advanced cancers. Clones were read by immunoSEQ multiplex PCR, and TCRdb kept only the in-frame ones, dropping some. Of about 99,000 clones in the sample, about 96% were seen once. The input for sequencing was CD4+ or CD8+ T cells sorted from blood, taken in a trial of the OX40 agonist ivuxolimab. Receptors originate from an adult with an advanced solid tumor such as melanoma, head and neck, liver or kidney cancer. CDR3s include the opening cysteine and the closing phenylalanine or tryptophan. Each record gives: clone size, V gene, D gene, CDR3 length, J gene, CDR3 protein, CDR3 DNA. D genes are given only for firm matches. Clone size is stated in some rows and not others, as once, few, many or a class when expanded.

NA	TRBV28	TRBD1	15	TRBJ2-3	CASSLLQGAKDTQYF	TGTGCCAGCAGTTTACTCCAGGGGGCTAAAGATACGCAGTATTTT
NA	TRBV7-3	NA	14	TRBJ2-7	CASSPGGDSYEQYF	TGTGCCAGCAGCCCCGGTGGAGACTCCTACGAGCAGTACTTC
NA	TRBV27	TRBD1	15	TRBJ2-7	CASSIDRDRLHEQYF	TGTGCCAGCAGTATCGACAGGGACCGCCTTCACGAGCAGTACTTC
NA	TRBV28	TRBD2	14	TRBJ2-5	CASMGLAGLETQYF	TGTGCCAGCATGGGACTAGCGGGCTTAGAGACCCAGTACTTC
NA	TRBV27	NA	14	TRBJ2-1	CATFTRDGYNEQFF	TGTGCCACCTTTACCCGGGACGGTTACAATGAGCAGTTCTTC
once	TRBV14	TRBD2	17	TRBJ2-1	CASSQDPPSGNNNEQFF	TGTGCCAGCAGCCAAGACCCACCGAGCGGGAACAACAATGAGCAGTTCTTC
NA	TRBV2	TRBD2	15	TRBJ2-1	CASRATSGASNEQFF	TGTGCCAGCAGGGCGACTAGCGGGGCCTCCAATGAGCAGTTCTTC
NA	TRBV21-1	NA	16	TRBJ1-1	CASSTQRQGPNTEAFF	TGTGCCAGCAGCACCCAACGACAGGGGCCGAACACTGAAGCTTTCTTT
NA	TRBV6-5	NA	14	TRBJ2-1	CASSYSEGSNEQFF	TGTGCCAGCAGTTACTCGGAAGGGAGCAATGAGCAGTTCTTC
once	TRBV11-3	NA	13	TRBJ2-3	CASSFLYTDTQYF	TGTGCCAGCAGCTTCCTTTACACAGATACGCAGTATTTT
NA	TRBV7-6	TRBD1	17	TRBJ2-3	CASSSTADRAISDTQYF	TGTGCCAGCAGCTCAACAGCCGACAGGGCGATATCAGATACGCAGTATTTT
NA	TRBV4-1	NA	16	TRBJ2-7	CASSQVTGPDSYEQYF	TGCGCCAGCAGCCAAGTTACAGGTCCGGACTCCTACGAGCAGTACTTC
NA	TRBV9	NA	13	TRBJ2-1	CASSGGTSNEQFF	TGTGCCAGCAGCGGGGGTACGAGTAATGAGCAGTTCTTC
NA	TRBV15	NA	16	TRBJ2-1	CATSREWARAYNEQFF	TGTGCCACCAGCAGAGAATGGGCGCGGGCCTACAATGAGCAGTTCTTC
NA	TRBV7-9	TRBD1	16	TRBJ1-1	CASSGDQGAILSEAFF	TGTGCCAGCAGCGGTGACCAGGGGGCCATCCTTTCTGAAGCTTTCTTT
NA	TRBV7-3	NA	12	TRBJ2-3	CASSSGSDTQYF	TGTGCCAGCAGCTCTGGGTCAGATACGCAGTATTTT
NA	TRBV11-1	NA	13	TRBJ1-6	CASSLVGHSPLHF	TGTGCCAGCAGCTTAGTAGGCCATTCACCCCTCCACTTT
NA	TRBV5-6	NA	14	TRBJ2-7	CASSLGQWGYEQYF	TGTGCCAGCAGCTTGGGACAGTGGGGCTACGAGCAGTACTTC
NA	TRBV5-8	NA	12	TRBJ2-7	CASSLGTYEQYF	TGTGCCAGCAGCTTGGGGACCTACGAGCAGTACTTC
NA	TRBV5-1	TRBD1	18	TRBJ1-1	CASSPGRDSPKTDAEAFF	TGCGCCAGCAGCCCCGGTAGGGACAGTCCGAAAACCGACGCTGAAGCTTTCTTT
NA	TRBV27	NA	14	TRBJ1-1	CASSLLLGDTEAFF	TGTGCCAGCAGTTTATTATTGGGAGACACTGAAGCTTTCTTT
NA	TRBV6-4	TRBD1	13	TRBJ2-1	CASGQGIDNEQFF	TGTGCCAGTGGACAGGGGATCGACAATGAGCAGTTCTTC
NA	TRBV21-1	NA	17	TRBJ2-1	CASSKHYRTGGSDEQFF	TGTGCCAGCAGCAAACACTATCGGACAGGGGGCTCGGATGAGCAGTTCTTC
NA	TRBV7-8	NA	13	TRBJ1-2	CASSLDWGDGYTF	TGTGCCAGCAGCTTAGACTGGGGAGATGGCTACACCTTC
NA	TRBV28	TRBD1	14	TRBJ2-7	CASSHRGPSYEQYF	TGTGCCAGCAGTCACAGGGGGCCCTCCTACGAGCAGTACTTC
NA	TRBV27	TRBD1	15	TRBJ2-7	CASSLSGTGAYEQYF	TGTGCCAGCAGTTTATCAGGGACAGGGGCCTACGAGCAGTACTTC
once	TRBV19	NA	15	TRBJ1-2	CASTPGQSPNYGYTF	TGTGCCAGTACCCCAGGACAGTCCCCTAACTATGGCTACACCTTC
few	TRBV29-1	TRBD1	13	TRBJ1-1	CSVQGQRTGGAFF	TGCAGCGTCCAGGGACAGCGAACCGGTGGGGCTTTCTTT